The rows below give T cell receptor beta chains drawn from one sample of a study of CD8+ T cells in alopecia areata. Measured with immunoSEQ multiplex PCR; TCRdb has only the in-frame clones, and not every one. The sample yields 90,000 to 150,000 clones, about 50% seen once. The input for sequencing was CD4+ T cells sorted from blood, taken at week 4, from a patient treated with tofacitinib. These receptor sequences come from a human donor with alopecia areata. CDR3s include the opening cysteine and the closing phenylalanine or tryptophan. Each record gives: D gene, clone size, V gene, J gene, CDR3 DNA, CDR3 protein. D genes are given only for firm matches. Clone sizes are given selectively: once, few, many, or a class where the clone is expanded.

TRBD2,NA,TRBV29-1,TRBJ2-7,TGCAGCGTTGAAGAACCTAGCGGGAGAAGTAGGCACGAGCAGTACTTC,CSVEEPSGRSRHEQYF
TRBD1,NA,TRBV29-1,TRBJ1-1,TGCAGCGTGTTGCCTGGGACAGCGAACACTGAAGCTTTCTTT,CSVLPGTANTEAFF
NA,NA,TRBV9,TRBJ2-7,TGTGCCAGCAGCGTAGCGGGCAGGGGAAGGAACGAGCAGTACTTC,CASSVAGRGRNEQYF
TRBD1,NA,TRBV2,TRBJ2-4,TGTGCCAGCAGTTTGGGACAGGGCGGACGCATTCAGTACTTC,CASSLGQGGRIQYF
NA,few,TRBV30,TRBJ2-4,TGTGCCTGGAGCGATAACCGAGTAGCCAAAAACATTCAGTACTTC,CAWSDNRVAKNIQYF
NA,NA,TRBV9,TRBJ2-7,TGTGCCAGCAGTACCGGGACGATGCCCTCCTACGAGCAGTACTTC,CASSTGTMPSYEQYF
NA,NA,TRBV29-1,TRBJ1-2,TGCAGCGTTGAATCGGGTCGTGGCTACACCTTC,CSVESGRGYTF
NA,NA,TRBV5-1,TRBJ2-1,TGCGCCAGCAGCCCCGTGCTTGGGTCCAATGAGCAGTTCTTC,CASSPVLGSNEQFF
TRBD2,NA,TRBV7-9,TRBJ2-1,TGTGCCAGCAGCTCCCAGCGGGAGGTCAATGAGCAGTTCTTC,CASSSQREVNEQFF
NA,few,TRBV5-1,TRBJ2-7,TGCGCCAGCAGCTTATCCTTTGGCAGCTACGAGCAGTACTTC,CASSLSFGSYEQYF
TRBD1,NA,TRBV30,TRBJ2-7,TGTGCCTGGAGGAAAGGGACAGGATTCTACGAGCAGTACTTC,CAWRKGTGFYEQYF
NA,NA,TRBV5-1,TRBJ1-5,TGCGCCAGCAGCTTGAGAGGGGCCAGCAATCAGCCCCAGCATTTT,CASSLRGASNQPQHF
NA,NA,TRBV4-2,TRBJ2-4,TGTGCCAGCAGCCAAGTTGATAGGTTGCCGGAGTACTTC,CASSQVDRLPEYF
TRBD1,few,TRBV15,TRBJ1-2,TGTGCCACCAGCAGAGTTGGCCGAGACAGGGCTTATGGCTACACCTTC,CATSRVGRDRAYGYTF
NA,NA,TRBV9,TRBJ2-3,TGTGCCAGCACTCGTCTACCAGGGAGCACAGATACGCAGTATTTT,CASTRLPGSTDTQYF
NA,NA,TRBV29-1,TRBJ1-1,TGCAGCGTTGGACAGATGAACACTGAAGCTTTCTTT,CSVGQMNTEAFF
TRBD2,NA,TRBV29-1,TRBJ2-3,TGCAGCGTTGAGGCACTAGCGGGGGGCACAGATACGCAGTATTTT,CSVEALAGGTDTQYF
TRBD1,NA,TRBV7-9,TRBJ2-7,TGTGCCAGCAGCTTGGGACAGGGAACGGACGAGCAGTACTTC,CASSLGQGTDEQYF
NA,NA,TRBV30,TRBJ1-5,TGTGCCTGGAGTCTCCGCGGAAGGCCTGGCCAGCCCCAGCATTTT,CAWSLRGRPGQPQHF
NA,few,TRBV19,TRBJ2-1,TGTGCCAGTAGTATTCTTTCTGGGAGGCAGTTCTTC,CASSILSGRQFF
TRBD1,NA,TRBV27,TRBJ1-1,TGTGCCAGCAGCCGACAGGGAAAAGCTTTCTTT,CASSRQGKAFF
NA,NA,TRBV30,TRBJ1-5,TGTGCCTGGAGCCTAGGAGGGGTAATGGGCAATCAGCCCCAGCATTTT,CAWSLGGVMGNQPQHF
NA,medium-sized,TRBV7-9,TRBJ2-2,TGTGCCAGCAGCTTAGCGTGGGAGAACACCGGGGAGCTGTTTTTT,CASSLAWENTGELFF
NA,NA,TRBV5-1,TRBJ2-1,TGCGCCAGCAGCCTCGAACAGGGACCCGGGCAGTTCTTC,CASSLEQGPGQFF
TRBD1,NA,TRBV15,TRBJ2-7,TGTGCCACCAGCTCCCGGGGACAGGGGCGATCCTACGAGCAGTACTTC,CATSSRGQGRSYEQYF
NA,few,TRBV11-2,TRBJ2-7,TGTGCCAGCAGCTTGGGACGGAACTACGAGCAGTACTTC,CASSLGRNYEQYF
NA,NA,TRBV25-1,TRBJ2-4,TGTGCCAGCAGTCCCCCCAGCGTAGGACGGGACATTCAGTACTTC,CASSPPSVGRDIQYF
NA,NA,TRBV29-1,TRBJ2-1,TGCAGCGCCGGAGACAATGAGCAGTTCTTC,CSAGDNEQFF